The 13 T cell receptor beta chains listed next were all sequenced from one sample in a study of T cell repertoires in cytomegalovirus infection. Each CDR3 protein is one row after TCRdb ran MiXCR on the reads. The top ten hold 20% to 30% of the sample, which has roughly 500,000 distinct CDR3 sequences, approximately 15% seen once. The sequencing input was CD8+ T cells from PBMCs. These receptors all come from a human donor in good health (CMV status not recorded). Some clones in this sample may be carry-over from other donors' samples.

This clonotype has a handful of counts. The chain couples TRBV5-4 to TRBJ1-1; 7 nucleotides align to TRBD1. After removal of 2 bases from V and 4 bases from J, the junction contained 5 bases not matched to a gene. Germline V gives CDR1 SGHNT, CDR2 YYREEE (reference sequence). This CDR3 has 14 amino acids. Here the CDR3 DNA reads TGTGCCAGCAGCTTTTACAGGGGAGGCACTGAAGCTTTCTTT. It codes for CASSFYRGGTEAFF.

This clonotype was counted only a few times. The DNA for the CDR3 is TGTGCCAGCAGCCAACCCGACTCTAGCTTTCGGGAGACCCAGTACTTC. Translated, it gives CASSQPDSSFRETQYF. V gene TRBV3-1 combines with J gene TRBJ2-5; the D gene is possibly TRBD2 (5 bases). Germline V gene data show CDR1 as LGHDT and CDR2 as YNNKEL (reference sequence). V lost 2 bases and J 5 bases, leaving 18 bases between the germline ends. This CDR3 is built from 16 residues.

This clonotype came up many times. The rearrangement links TRBV28 to TRBJ2-3; 8 positions agree with TRBD2. CDR3 length: 15 amino acids. V was pared by 3 bases and J by 4 bases, with 6 bases of the junction left unmatched. Germline V gene data show CDR1 as MDHEN and CDR2 as SYDVKM. The CDR3 here is CASSLMREDPDTQYF. In DNA form, the CDR3 reads TGTGCCAGCAGTTTGATGCGGGAGGACCCAGATACGCAGTATTTT.

In its sample, this clonotype was seen many times. The chain has TRBV11-2 and TRBJ2-3; D tentatively reads TRBD1 or TRBD2 (5 bases each). Germline V gives CDR1 SGHAT, CDR2 FQNNGV. This CDR3 is 16 amino acids long. Trimming took off 1 base at V and 4 bases at J, with 15 bases between the two ends. The CDR3 DNA is TGTGCCAGCAGCTTAGCCCCGGGGCAGGGAGCAGATACGCAGTATTTT. Protein: CASSLAPGQGADTQYF.

The J gene is TRBJ1-2, the V gene TRBV11-2; possibly TRBD1 for D (5 bases). V was shortened by 8 bases and J by 14 bases, with 15 bases between the two germline ends. The CDR3 length is 10 residues. Germline V gene lookup returns CDR1 SGHAT and CDR2 FQNNGV. Here the CDR3 DNA reads TGTGCCAGCGGGGGACCGGCGTGGACCTTC. This codes for CASGGPAWTF. Full variable domain (missing parts from reference TRBV11-2 and TRBJ1-2): EAGVAQSPRYKIIEKRQSVAFWCNPISGHATLYWYQQILGQGPKLLIQFQNNGVVDDSQLPKDRFSAERLKGVDSTLKIQPAKLEDSAVYLCASGGPAWTFGSGTRLTVV.

This clonotype was counted between two and nine times. The chain links TRBV14 to TRBJ2-3; D not certain. Trimming removed 2 bases at V and 4 bases at J, with 10 bases between. The CDR3 length is 14 residues. The germline V gene encodes CDR1 SGHDN and CDR2 FVKESK. CDR3 amino acids: CASSQMATADTQYF. The CDR3, as DNA: TGTGCCAGCAGCCAAATGGCTACGGCAGATACGCAGTATTTT.

This chain joins TRBV20-1 and TRBJ1-1, with D possibly being TRBD1 (5 bases). The germline V and J ends were trimmed by 3 bases and 5 bases, with 16 bases remaining between them. The CDR3 totals 14 residues. CDR1 DFQATT and CDR2 SNEGSKA come from the germline V gene (reference sequence). CDR3 nucleotide sequence: TGCAGTGCTAGCAGGGCGGGTAGACCAACTGAAGCTTTCTTT. Translating gives CSASRAGRPTEAFF.

The J gene is TRBJ2-2, the V gene TRBV27; D gene unclear. Germline CDR1 reads MNHEY; CDR2 reads SMNVEV (reference sequence). V gave up 0 bases and J gave up 1 base, with 3 bases separating them. The CDR3 spans 14 residues. The CDR3 reads CASSLSRNTGELFF. The CDR3 DNA is TGTGCCAGCAGTTTATCCCGGAACACCGGGGAGCTGTTTTTT.

The genes are TRBV19 and TRBJ1-5; D is ambiguous. CDR1 and CDR2 from the germline V gene are LNHDA and SQIVND (reference sequence). V lost 5 bases and J lost 7, with 12 bases in between. The CDR3 has 13 amino acids. Here the CDR3 reads CASSAGFRQPQHF. The CDR3 region has the DNA TGTGCCAGTAGTGCAGGTTTCCGGCAGCCCCAGCATTTT.

This clonotype was seen only a few times. The J gene is TRBJ1-1, the V gene TRBV6-1; tentative D call: TRBD1 (6 bases). V dropped 5 bases and J dropped 6 bases, with 10 bases sitting between them. This CDR3 is built from 12 residues. Germline lookup yields CDR1 MNHNS and CDR2 SASEGT. CDR3 sequence: CASSQQGSEAFF. The CDR3 DNA reads TGTGCCAGCAGTCAACAGGGTTCTGAAGCTTTCTTT.

This sequence joins TRBV20-1 and TRBJ1-3; possible D gene TRBD1, 5 bases. V was cut by 4 bases and J by 1 base, with 14 bases left in between. Germline-derived CDR1 and CDR2 are DFQATT and SNEGSKA (reference sequence). The CDR3 length is 15 residues. The DNA for the CDR3 is TGCAGTGCTACGCCCTTCGAGGGGTCTGGAAACACCATATATTTT. This sequence encodes CSATPFEGSGNTIYF.

This clonotype came up a few times. The genes are TRBV7-2 and TRBJ1-2, with 10 bases fitting TRBD1. Trimming cost V 3 bases and J 6 bases; bases outside gene matches: 10. The germline V gene has CDR1 SGHTA and CDR2 FQGNSA. The CDR3 is 16 amino acids. CDR3 sequence (DNA): TGTGCCAGCAGCTTGGGGGGGCGACAGGGGGCGGATGGCTACACCTTC. It encodes CASSLGGRQGADGYTF.

Many counts were recorded for this clonotype. V and J are TRBV29-1 and TRBJ1-3; 7 bases fit TRBD1. With 4 bases clipped from V and 0 bases from J, the junction kept 6 bases outside the gene matches. The CDR3 is 15 residues long. Germline V gives CDR1 SQVTM, CDR2 ANQGSEA. The CDR3 here is CSVVGTASSGNTIYF. The CDR3 region has the DNA TGCAGCGTTGTAGGGACAGCGAGCTCTGGAAACACCATATATTTT. Full variable domain (missing parts from reference TRBV29-1 and TRBJ1-3): SAVISQKPSRDICQRGTSLTIQCQVDSQVTMMFWYRQQPGQSLTLIATANQGSEATYESGFVIDKFPISRPNLTFSTLTVSNMSPEDSSIYLCSVVGTASSGNTIYFGEGSWLTVV.